Below, 15 T cell receptor beta chains from the same sample are listed, as sequenced in a study of T cells in Graves' hyperthyroidism and ophthalmopathy. The investigators amplified TCR beta CDR3 regions from RNA transcripts. HTBI primers drove first-round RT-PCR of the TCR CDR3. TCRdb re-analysed the multiplex PCR reads in MiXCR, keeping a single row per CDR3 protein. The table lists fewer than 650,000 distinct CDR3 sequences, about 14% of them singletons. The specimen was blood. The receptors were sampled from a woman in her 40s with Graves' hyperthyroidism.

This clonotype came up a few times. The V and J genes are TRBV6-1 and TRBJ1-2; D gene ambiguous. Germline assignment: CDR1 MNHNS and CDR2 SASEGT. The CDR3 has 14 residues. V gave up 6 bases and J gave up 5 bases, with 16 bases separating them. Here the CDR3 reads CASSLTSTIYGYTF. CDR3 nucleotides: TGTGCCAGCAGCCTCACTTCTACAATTTATGGCTACACCTTC.

The chain joins TRBV4-1 to TRBJ1-6; D is perhaps TRBD1 (5 bases). V lost 0 bases and J lost 10, with 10 bases in between. Germline V gene lookup returns CDR1 MGHRA and CDR2 YSYEKL. The CDR3 spans 14 residues. The CDR3 loop is CASSQEGVRSPLHF. The DNA of the CDR3 is TGCGCCAGCAGCCAAGAGGGGGTGAGGTCACCCCTCCACTTT.

The chain joins TRBV29-1 to TRBJ1-2, with 9 bases that match TRBD1. The CDR3 consists of 15 residues. The germline V gene encodes CDR1 SQVTM and CDR2 ANQGSEA. V lost 0 bases to trimming and J lost 3 bases; unmatched junction nucleotides: 5. The CDR3 sequence: CSVEDPWTGDYGYTF. The CDR3 nucleotides are TGCAGCGTTGAAGACCCCTGGACAGGGGACTATGGCTACACCTTC.

This rearrangement joins TRBV4-1 to TRBJ2-2; TRBD2 matches 12 bases. The CDR3 consists of 17 residues. Germline V gene data show CDR1 as MGHRA and CDR2 as YSYEKL. V lost 6 bases to trimming and J lost 3 bases; unmatched junction nucleotides: 8. This chain's CDR3 is CASRDRRLAGDTGELFF. Here the CDR3 DNA reads TGCGCCAGCAGGGACCGAAGACTAGCGGGAGACACCGGGGAGCTGTTTTTT.

In this sample, this clonotype turned up a few times. This rearrangement joins TRBV7-9 to TRBJ2-3; 10 bases map to TRBD2. CDR1 is SEHNR, CDR2 FQNEAQ, per germline (reference sequence). There are 15 residues in the CDR3. The V and J ends lost 6 bases and 0 bases, in that order; junction bases with no gene match: 3. CDR3 sequence: CASSSGRTSTDTQYF. The CDR3 DNA sequence: TGTGCCAGCAGTAGCGGGAGGACTAGCACAGATACGCAGTATTTT.

This clonotype was counted ten times or more. The chain is built from TRBV28 and TRBJ2-5; D gene unclear. This CDR3 contains 15 residues. Trimming stripped 0 bases from V and 2 bases from J, with 10 bases between. Per the germline V gene, CDR1 is MDHEN and CDR2 is SYDVKM. CDR3 in amino acids: CASSLWGVGQETQYF. The DNA for the CDR3 is TGTGCCAGCAGTTTATGGGGTGTGGGTCAAGAGACCCAGTACTTC.

This clonotype was recorded a few times. The V gene is TRBV11-2, the J gene TRBJ1-5; D is uncertain. The CDR3 contains 13 residues. CDR1 is SGHAT and CDR2 is FQNNGV in the germline V gene. Trimming pared 5 bases from V and 4 bases from J, leaving 9 bases between. DNA for the CDR3: TGTGCCAGCAGCGCCGAGACGAATCAGCCCCAGCATTTT. Encoded protein: CASSAETNQPQHF.

This clonotype has at least ten counts. The rearrangement uses TRBV5-1 and TRBJ1-1; 8 nucleotides align to TRBD1. The CDR3 extends over 14 amino acids. Germline V gene sequence: CDR1 SGHRS, CDR2 YFSETQ. Trimming at V came to 3 bases and at J to 1 base, leaving 2 bases not matched to a gene. CDR3 DNA sequence: TGCGCCAGCAGCTGGGGACAGGAGAACACTGAAGCTTTCTTT. As protein: CASSWGQENTEAFF.

This clonotype came up many times. V is TRBV12-3 or TRBV12-4 and J is TRBJ2-2, with D possibly TRBD2 on 5 matching bases. Trimming cost V 0 bases and J 0 bases, with 8 bases left between them. This CDR3 comprises 16 residues. CDR3 sequence (DNA): TGTGCCAGCAGTTTAGCACTAGTATCGAACACCGGGGAGCTGTTTTTT. Its protein product is CASSLALVSNTGELFF.

This chain connects TRBV20-1 to TRBJ1-2; D unclear. This CDR3 comprises 13 residues. Germline V gene sequence: CDR1 DFQATT, CDR2 SNEGSKA (reference sequence). V lost 5 bases and J 2 bases, leaving 12 bases between the germline ends. The CDR3: CSALSTLNYGYTF. The CDR3 coding sequence is TGCAGTGCTCTCTCCACTTTAAACTATGGCTACACCTTC.

In its sample, this clonotype was seen many times. The chain has TRBV6-1 and TRBJ1-1, with D possibly matching TRBD1 (6 bases). Trimming shortened V by 4 bases and J by 8 bases, and 14 bases separated the two germline ends. The CDR3 has 13 residues. Germline V CDR1 and CDR2: MNHNS, SASEGT. This CDR3 is CASSVKGEQEAFF. In DNA form, the CDR3 reads TGTGCCAGCAGTGTGAAGGGGGAGCAAGAAGCTTTCTTT.

The rearrangement links TRBV24-1 to TRBJ2-7; 8 bases line up with TRBD2. The CDR3 has 15 amino acids. Germline V gene sequence: CDR1 KGHDR, CDR2 SFDVKD. V dropped 0 bases and J dropped 3; count of bases not matched to a gene: 3. CDR3 sequence (DNA): TGTGCCACCAGTGATTTGGGGACTAGTATCTACGAGCAGTACTTC. This sequence encodes CATSDLGTSIYEQYF.

The chain couples TRBV2 to TRBJ2-4; D may be TRBD1 or TRBD2 (5 bases each). The CDR3 loop spans 15 amino acids. The germline V and J ends were trimmed by 7 bases and 7 bases, with 20 bases remaining between them. Per germline, CDR1 SNHLY and CDR2 FYNNEI. CDR3 nucleotides: TGTGCCAGCACAGAGGGCCGAGGGGCGCAGAACATTCAGTACTTC. Translating gives CASTEGRGAQNIQYF.

The sample holds one count of this clonotype. The gene calls are TRBV2 and TRBJ2-1, with D perhaps matching TRBD1 or TRBD2 (5 bases each). Germline CDR1 and CDR2: SNHLY and FYNNEI. The V gene lost 2 bases and the J gene lost 6 bases, with 14 bases spanning the gap. The CDR3 has 15 residues. CDR3 loop: CASSELTTGTNEQFF. Here the CDR3 DNA reads TGTGCCAGCAGTGAACTGACTACAGGCACCAATGAGCAGTTCTTC.

This clonotype was observed many times. J is TRBJ2-5 and V is TRBV7-9, with 12 bases lining up with TRBD1. The CDR3 runs to 15 residues. V dropped 8 bases and J dropped 4; count of bases not matched to a gene: 8. Germline lookup yields CDR1 SEHNR and CDR2 FQNEAQ (reference sequence). CDR3 sequence (DNA): TGTGCCAGCTCGGGGACAGGGGGCATTTTAGAGACCCAGTACTTC. Translation gives CASSGTGGILETQYF.